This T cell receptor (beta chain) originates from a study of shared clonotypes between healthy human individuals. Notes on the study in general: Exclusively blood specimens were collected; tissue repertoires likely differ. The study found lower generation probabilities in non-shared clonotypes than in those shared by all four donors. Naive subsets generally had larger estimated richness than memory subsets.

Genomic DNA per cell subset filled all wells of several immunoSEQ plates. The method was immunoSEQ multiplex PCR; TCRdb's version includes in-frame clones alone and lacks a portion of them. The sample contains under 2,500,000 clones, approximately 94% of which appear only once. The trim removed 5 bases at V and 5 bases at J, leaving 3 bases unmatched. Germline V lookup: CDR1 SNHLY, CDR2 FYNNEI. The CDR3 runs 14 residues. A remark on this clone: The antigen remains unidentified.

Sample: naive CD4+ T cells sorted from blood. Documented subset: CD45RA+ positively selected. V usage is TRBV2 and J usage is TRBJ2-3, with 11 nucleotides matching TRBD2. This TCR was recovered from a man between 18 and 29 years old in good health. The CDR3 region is CASSSSGRQDTQYF. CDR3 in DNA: TGTGCCAGCAGTTCTAGCGGGAGGCAAGATACGCAGTATTTT.